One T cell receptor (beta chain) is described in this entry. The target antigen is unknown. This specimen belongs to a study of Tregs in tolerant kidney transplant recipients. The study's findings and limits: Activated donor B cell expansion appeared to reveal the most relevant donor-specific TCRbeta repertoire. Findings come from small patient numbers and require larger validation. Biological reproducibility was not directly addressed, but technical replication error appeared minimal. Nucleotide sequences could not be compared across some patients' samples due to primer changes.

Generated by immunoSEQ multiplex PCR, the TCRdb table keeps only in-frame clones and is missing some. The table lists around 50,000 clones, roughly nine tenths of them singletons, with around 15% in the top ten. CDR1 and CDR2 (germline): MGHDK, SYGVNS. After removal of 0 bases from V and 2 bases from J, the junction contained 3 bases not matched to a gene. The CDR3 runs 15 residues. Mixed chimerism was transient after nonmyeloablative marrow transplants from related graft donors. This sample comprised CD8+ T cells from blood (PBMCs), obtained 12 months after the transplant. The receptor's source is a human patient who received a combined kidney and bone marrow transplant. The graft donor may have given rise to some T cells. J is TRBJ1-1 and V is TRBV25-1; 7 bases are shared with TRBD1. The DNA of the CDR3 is TGTGCCAGCAGTGAATACGGGACAGTCAACACTGAAGCTTTCTTT. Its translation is CASSEYGTVNTEAFF.